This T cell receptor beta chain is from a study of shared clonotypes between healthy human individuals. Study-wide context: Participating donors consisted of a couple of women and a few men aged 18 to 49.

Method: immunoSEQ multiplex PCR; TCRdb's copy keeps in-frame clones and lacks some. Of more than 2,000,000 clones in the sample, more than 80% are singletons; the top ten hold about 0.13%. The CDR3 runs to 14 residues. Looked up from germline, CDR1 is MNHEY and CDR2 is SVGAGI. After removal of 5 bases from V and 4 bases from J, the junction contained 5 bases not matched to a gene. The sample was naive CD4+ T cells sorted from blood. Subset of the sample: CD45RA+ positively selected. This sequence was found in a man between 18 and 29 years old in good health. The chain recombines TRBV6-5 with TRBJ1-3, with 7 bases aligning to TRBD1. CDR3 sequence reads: CASSRQGEGNTIYF. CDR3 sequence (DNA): TGTGCCAGCAGTCGACAGGGTGAAGGAAACACCATATATTTT.